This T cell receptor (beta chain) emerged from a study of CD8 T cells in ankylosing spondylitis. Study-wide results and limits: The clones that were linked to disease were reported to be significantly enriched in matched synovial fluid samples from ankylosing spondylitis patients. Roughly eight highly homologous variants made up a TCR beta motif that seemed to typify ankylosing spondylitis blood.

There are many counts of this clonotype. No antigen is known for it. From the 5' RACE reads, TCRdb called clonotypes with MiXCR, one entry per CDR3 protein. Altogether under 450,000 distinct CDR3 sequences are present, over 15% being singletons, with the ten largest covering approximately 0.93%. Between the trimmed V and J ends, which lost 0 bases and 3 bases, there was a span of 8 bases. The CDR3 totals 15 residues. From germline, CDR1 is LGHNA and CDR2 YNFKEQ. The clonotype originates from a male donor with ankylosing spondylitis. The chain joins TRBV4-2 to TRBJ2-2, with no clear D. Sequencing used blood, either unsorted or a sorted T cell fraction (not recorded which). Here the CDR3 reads CASSQDKADTGELFF. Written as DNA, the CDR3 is TGTGCCAGCAGCCAAGATAAGGCTGACACCGGGGAGCTGTTTTTT.